This is a list of T cell receptor beta chains from one sample in a study of beta chain features in type 1 diabetes. Libraries were prepared by immunoSEQ multiplex PCR; TCRdb keeps only in-frame clonotypes and omits some of them. Here the sample spans approximately 140,000 clones, about 9.1% being singletons. The sequenced sample consisted of central memory CD4+ T cells from blood. These receptors were obtained from a woman between 40 and 50 years old in good health. The CDR3 runs from the conserved cysteine through the conserved F or W.

j_call: TRBJ2-2; v_call: TRBV25-1; cdr3_aa: CASRPDRPANTGELFF
j_call: TRBJ1-4; v_call: TRBV28; cdr3_aa: CASRDNRKKLFF
j_call: TRBJ2-1; v_call: TRBV5-1; cdr3_aa: CASSPGLAGGIPLEQFF
j_call: TRBJ2-5; v_call: TRBV7-9; cdr3_aa: CASSRDYQETQYF
j_call: TRBJ2-2; v_call: TRBV7-2; cdr3_aa: CASSLGATNTGELFF
j_call: TRBJ2-7; v_call: TRBV6-1; cdr3_aa: CASSQDWYEQYF
j_call: TRBJ2-6; v_call: TRBV14; cdr3_aa: CASSQDLGTWANVLTF
j_call: TRBJ2-1; v_call: TRBV6-5; cdr3_aa: CASSSLAGKPYNEQFF
j_call: TRBJ2-2; v_call: TRBV11-2; cdr3_aa: CASSSSGSNTGELFF
j_call: TRBJ1-2; v_call: TRBV6-5; cdr3_aa: CASSLGGGGYTF
j_call: TRBJ2-1; v_call: TRBV9; cdr3_aa: CASSPSLASDEQFF
j_call: TRBJ1-1; v_call: TRBV2; cdr3_aa: CASGVRVTEAFF
j_call: TRBJ2-7; v_call: TRBV6-5; cdr3_aa: CASSYSPGLFPEQYF
j_call: TRBJ1-2; v_call: TRBV28; cdr3_aa: CASLENRGQGRKEDGYTF
j_call: TRBJ1-5; v_call: TRBV6-6; cdr3_aa: CASTWGQGNQPQHF
j_call: TRBJ1-1; v_call: TRBV27; cdr3_aa: CASSLRRQATEAFF
j_call: TRBJ1-3; v_call: TRBV27; cdr3_aa: CASSLGTPVSGNTIYF
j_call: TRBJ2-7; v_call: TRBV7-2; cdr3_aa: CASSSGAGPSYEQYF
j_call: TRBJ1-1; v_call: TRBV9; cdr3_aa: CASSPGRGNTEAFF
j_call: TRBJ1-6; v_call: TRBV6-1; cdr3_aa: CASSEPRTDSPLHF
j_call: TRBJ2-3; v_call: TRBV7-2; cdr3_aa: CASTLVTDTQYF
j_call: TRBJ2-1; v_call: TRBV5-1; cdr3_aa: CASSLWAAEQFF
j_call: TRBJ1-1; v_call: TRBV11-3; cdr3_aa: CASSFNRNTEAFF
j_call: TRBJ2-1; v_call: TRBV10-3; cdr3_aa: CAIKGVGPFNEQFF
j_call: TRBJ2-2; v_call: TRBV7-9; cdr3_aa: CASSLESGRTGELFF
j_call: TRBJ1-2; v_call: TRBV4-2; cdr3_aa: CASSHPDRGRDGYTF
j_call: TRBJ2-3; v_call: TRBV2; cdr3_aa: CASIPPATDGRQYF
j_call: TRBJ2-7; v_call: TRBV11-2; cdr3_aa: CASTSGLSYEQYF
j_call: TRBJ2-1; v_call: TRBV6-5; cdr3_aa: CASSLFHPGNEQFF
j_call: TRBJ2-2; v_call: TRBV7-6; cdr3_aa: CASSLAPPGSTGELFF
j_call: TRBJ1-1; v_call: TRBV5-4; cdr3_aa: CASSLVREGTEAFF
j_call: TRBJ1-1; v_call: TRBV6-1; cdr3_aa: CASSGPNRQGRSEAFF
j_call: TRBJ1-5; v_call: TRBV4-1; cdr3_aa: CASSQDGREIQPQHF
j_call: TRBJ2-5; v_call: TRBV7-7; cdr3_aa: CASSRDRGQETQYF
j_call: TRBJ1-1; v_call: TRBV5-1; cdr3_aa: CASSLGAYRGTEAFF
j_call: TRBJ2-1; v_call: TRBV29-1; cdr3_aa: CSVAGVLDNEQFF
j_call: TRBJ2-1; v_call: TRBV18; cdr3_aa: CASSPQRGLFTMGNEQFF
j_call: TRBJ1-1; v_call: TRBV7-2; cdr3_aa: CASSLTGQTEAFF
j_call: TRBJ2-4; v_call: TRBV11-2; cdr3_aa: CASSFGTSGGSSIQYF